The clone carrying this TCR beta chain was detected ten times or more. As yet, its antigen is unknown. Authors of the study amplified TCR beta CDR3 regions from RNA transcripts. Researchers ran a first-round RT-PCR on the TCR CDR3 using the HTBI primer set. MiXCR, applied by TCRdb to the multiplex PCR reads, yields one record per CDR3 protein. The table records about 250,000 distinct CDR3 sequences, about 15% of them present only once. The data originate from a study of T cells in Graves' hyperthyroidism and ophthalmopathy. Whole-study context: Any treatment followed the collection of peripheral blood at initial diagnosis.

Lactation, pregnancy, other autoimmune disease or uncontrolled infection excluded patients. Study outcomes and limitations: The majority of expanded thyroid clonotypes above 0.001 also appeared in blood. A model built on 13 V-J features separated ophthalmopathy from stable hyperthyroidism.

V dropped 1 base and J dropped 2 bases, with 12 bases sitting between them. CDR3 length: 15 amino acids. Germline CDR1 is LGHDT and CDR2 is YNNKEL (reference sequence). The sequenced material came from blood. The source is a woman aged 45-65 years with Graves' hyperthyroidism that later progressed to Graves' ophthalmopathy. V is TRBV3-1 and J is TRBJ2-7, with D perhaps being TRBD1 or TRBD2 (5 bases each). The CDR3 sequence is CASSQALGVTYEQYF. CDR3 DNA sequence: TGTGCCAGCAGCCAAGCTCTGGGGGTAACCTACGAGCAGTACTTC.